These 31 T cell receptor beta chains share one sample of origin, sequenced in a study of cytomegalovirus exposure and HLA in healthy donors. Both 60 Vbeta primers and 13 Jbeta primers went into the PCR. Generated by immunoSEQ multiplex PCR, the TCRdb table keeps only in-frame clones and is missing some. Among about 260,000 clones listed, almost 85% were seen once. What was sequenced was PBMCs. All receptors come from a woman between 40 and 50 years old in good health and CMV-seropositive.

The V gene is TRBV9, the J gene TRBJ2-2, with 10 bases matching TRBD2. CDR1 is SGDLS, CDR2 YYNGEE, per germline. This CDR3 is built from 17 residues. After removal of 0 bases from V and 6 bases from J, the junction contained 8 bases not matched to a gene. CDR3 loop: CASSVGFLGLAAGELFF. CDR3 DNA sequence: TGTGCCAGCAGCGTAGGTTTTTTAGGACTAGCGGCCGGGGAGCTGTTTTTT.

This clone occurred a few times. The rearrangement links TRBV7-2 to TRBJ2-7; the D gene is possibly TRBD1 (5 bases). Per the germline V gene, CDR1 is SGHTA and CDR2 is FQGNSA. V lost 1 base and J lost 2, with 12 bases in between. CDR3 length: 15 amino acids. CDR3 nucleotides: TGTGCCAGCAGCTTAGAGGCAGGGCGCGCCTACGAGCAGTACTTC. Encoded protein: CASSLEAGRAYEQYF.

This clone was seen only a few times. Written as DNA, the CDR3 is TGTGCCAGCAGTGAGACGGGAGGGCCATCAGATACGCAGTATTTT. This codes for CASSETGGPSDTQYF. V gene TRBV2 combines with J gene TRBJ2-3, with TRBD2 matching 8 bases. This CDR3 contains 15 residues. Germline V gene sequence: CDR1 SNHLY, CDR2 FYNNEI. Trimming took 3 bases from V and 4 from J; bases not matched to a gene: 6.

This clone was seen a handful of times. This chain uses TRBV28 with TRBJ2-1, with D possibly matching TRBD2 (5 bases). The V gene's germline CDR1 is MDHEN and CDR2 SYDVKM. Deletions cut 2 bases from V and 3 bases from J, with 20 bases between. This CDR3 comprises 18 residues. In DNA form, the CDR3 reads TGTGCCAGCAGTTTAAATAGGGTAGGGAGTTTAAGCTACAATGAGCAGTTCTTC. It encodes CASSLNRVGSLSYNEQFF.

The chain is built from TRBV5-4 and TRBJ1-2, with D uncertain. Trimming stripped 0 bases from V and 6 bases from J, with 6 bases between. The CDR3 is 12 residues long. Germline CDR1 SGHNT, CDR2 YYREEE (reference sequence). The CDR3 coding sequence is TGTGCCAGCAGCTTGGGCGGGGATGGCTACACCTTC. Translation: CASSLGGDGYTF.

V is TRBV10-3 and J is TRBJ2-2; 8 nucleotides line up with TRBD1. Germline assignment: CDR1 ENHRY and CDR2 SYGVKD. There are 13 residues in the CDR3. V was clipped by 6 bases and J by 5 bases; unmatched bases: 2. CDR3 sequence reads: CAIRDRDTGELFF. The CDR3 nucleotides are TGTGCCATCAGGGACAGGGATACCGGGGAGCTGTTTTTT.

This clone was picked up one time. V gene TRBV6-1 combines with J gene TRBJ2-2; 8 bases fit TRBD2. From germline, CDR1 is MNHNS and CDR2 SASEGT. The CDR3 loop spans 14 amino acids. V shed 6 bases and J 7 bases; nucleotides not matched to a gene: 7. The CDR3 region is CASSQREKVGELFF. The CDR3 nucleotides are TGTGCCAGCAGCCAGCGGGAGAAGGTCGGGGAGCTGTTTTTT.

In DNA, the CDR3 is TGTGCCAGCAGCCGCGGGGGACAGGGGTCCTACGAGCAGTACTTC. This codes for CASSRGGQGSYEQYF. This chain links TRBV28 with TRBJ2-7; TRBD1 aligns across 10 bases. V was pared by 6 bases and J by 1 base, with 6 bases of the junction left unmatched. The CDR3 length is 15 residues. Germline V gene data show CDR1 as MDHEN and CDR2 as SYDVKM. The whole variable domain, filled in from reference TRBV28 and TRBJ2-7, reads DVKVTQSSRYLVKRTGEKVFLECVQDMDHENMFWYRQDPGLGLRLIYFSYDVKMKEKGDIPEGYSVSREKKERFSLILESASTNQTSMYLCASSRGGQGSYEQYFGPGTRLTVT.

This rearrangement joins TRBV4-3 to TRBJ2-7; no clear D gene. Trimming stripped 0 bases from V and 4 bases from J, with 13 bases between. Germline values: CDR1 LGHNA, CDR2 YSLEER. This CDR3 comprises 15 residues. CDR3 amino acids: CASSQEFTALYEQYF. DNA of the CDR3: TGCGCCAGCAGCCAAGAGTTTACAGCCTTATACGAGCAGTACTTC.

This clone showed up just once. The chain has TRBV5-1 and TRBJ2-5; 13 nucleotides agree with TRBD2. The CDR3 has 17 residues. The germline V gene has CDR1 SGHRS and CDR2 YFSETQ. The J segment lost 5 bases and the V segment lost 5 bases, leaving 12 bases of the junction unmatched. This chain's CDR3 is CASSSTWTSGSRETQYF. The CDR3 DNA reads TGCGCCAGCAGTTCTACGTGGACTAGCGGGAGTAGGGAGACCCAGTACTTC.

The J gene is TRBJ1-3, the V gene TRBV25-1; D is uncertain. The length of the CDR3 is 15 residues. Germline V gene data show CDR1 as MGHDK and CDR2 as SYGVNS. Trimming removed 1 base at V and 0 bases at J, with 7 bases between. CDR3 sequence (DNA): TGTGCCAGCAGTGAATCCACAGTCTCTGGAAACACCATATATTTT. Amino acid sequence: CASSESTVSGNTIYF.

The J gene is TRBJ2-7, the V gene TRBV29-1; 12 bases align to TRBD2. Germline assignment: CDR1 SQVTM and CDR2 ANQGSEA. The junction had 17 bases not matched to a gene; V was cut back by 7 bases and J by 7 bases. The CDR3 is made up of 16 amino acids. The CDR3 DNA is TGCAGCGCCCGCCCAGGGCTAGCGGGAGGGCGAGGAGAGCAGTACTTC. Translation: CSARPGLAGGRGEQYF.

The rearrangement uses TRBV11-2 and TRBJ2-5; TRBD2 matches at 12 bases. The germline V gene encodes CDR1 SGHAT and CDR2 FQNNGV. V trimming: 4 bases; J trimming: 4 bases; junction bases outside the gene matches: 7. The CDR3 loop spans 16 amino acids. The CDR3 region has the DNA TGTGCCAGCAGCTCCCGGACTAGCGGGATGAGAGAGACCCAGTACTTC. It translates to CASSSRTSGMRETQYF. The full variable domain, with the rest looked up from reference TRBV11-2 and TRBJ2-5, is EAGVAQSPRYKIIEKRQSVAFWCNPISGHATLYWYQQILGQGPKLLIQFQNNGVVDDSQLPKDRFSAERLKGVDSTLKIQPAKLEDSAVYLCASSSRTSGMRETQYFGPGTRLLVL.

This clone is a singleton in its sample. The V and J genes are TRBV7-2 and TRBJ2-5, with D possibly TRBD2 on 7 matching bases. The CDR3 is 15 amino acids. V was cut by 0 bases and J by 4 bases, with 12 bases left in between. The germline CDR1 and CDR2 sequences are SGHTA and FQGNSA. CDR3 DNA sequence: TGTGCCAGCAGCTTAGCGGGAGGGGGAGTAGAGACCCAGTACTTC. This sequence encodes CASSLAGGGVETQYF.

The V and J genes are TRBV10-3 and TRBJ1-2; D is uncertain. The CDR3 has 15 residues. V was trimmed by 0 bases and J by 4 bases, leaving 12 bases between them. Germline CDR1 ENHRY, CDR2 SYGVKD. The CDR3 region is CAISESTAGTYGYTF. The CDR3 bases are TGTGCCATCAGTGAGTCGACGGCAGGTACCTATGGCTACACCTTC.

The genes are TRBV25-1 and TRBJ2-5, with 8 bases identical to TRBD1. The V and J ends lost 3 bases and 2 bases, in that order; junction bases with no gene match: 5. CDR1 is MGHDK, CDR2 SYGVNS, per germline. CDR3 length: 15 residues. CDR3 coding DNA: TGTGCCAGCAGTGATTCTGGACAGGGACAAGAGACCCAGTACTTC. Translating gives CASSDSGQGQETQYF. Full variable domain (remainder filled in from reference TRBV25-1 and TRBJ2-5): EADIYQTPRYLVIGTGKKITLECSQTMGHDKMYWYQQDPGMELHLIHYSYGVNSTEKGDLSSESTVSRIRTEHFPLTLESARPSHTSQYLCASSDSGQGQETQYFGPGTRLLVL.

The rearrangement joins TRBV30 to TRBJ2-7, with TRBD2 matching 9 bases. Germline assignment: CDR1 GTSNPN and CDR2 SVGIG (reference sequence). The V gene end was trimmed by 1 base and the J gene end by 6 bases; junction bases not matched to a gene: 10. CDR3 length: 15 residues. CDR3 DNA: TGTGCCTGGAGTGGGATTGTAGCGGGAGAGGTCGAGCAGTACTTC. As protein: CAWSGIVAGEVEQYF.

The chain has TRBV6-5 and TRBJ1-1; 10 positions match TRBD1. The CDR3 consists of 16 residues. V was clipped by 2 bases and J by 6 bases; unmatched bases: 9. Germline V gives CDR1 MNHEY, CDR2 SVGAGI. CDR3 nucleotides: TGTGCCAGCAGTTACCCCCGGACAGGGGGAAACGCTGAAGCTTTCTTT. It yields the protein CASSYPRTGGNAEAFF.

The rearrangement uses TRBV11-2 and TRBJ2-7, with 7 positions matching TRBD2. Germline-derived CDR1 and CDR2 are SGHAT and FQNNGV. The CDR3 length is 12 residues. V lost 5 bases and J lost 6; bases outside the gene matches: 4. This CDR3 is CASSLAGVEQYF. The CDR3 DNA reads TGTGCCAGCAGCCTGGCGGGAGTCGAGCAGTACTTC.

The genes are TRBV5-5 and TRBJ2-3, with 11 bases aligning to TRBD2. The CDR3 runs to 15 residues. From germline, CDR1 is SGHKS and CDR2 YYEKEE (reference sequence). J lost 7 bases, V lost 0 bases, and 4 bases had no gene match. Here the CDR3 reads CASSLAGLAGHTQYF. The CDR3 bases are TGTGCCAGCAGCTTGGCCGGACTAGCGGGCCATACGCAGTATTTT.

The chain has TRBV6-5 and TRBJ2-2, with 9 bases matching TRBD1. With V trimmed by 5 bases and J by 4 bases, 2 bases remained unmatched. The germline V gene has CDR1 MNHEY and CDR2 SVGAGI. There are 14 residues in the CDR3. DNA of the CDR3: TGTGCCAGCAGTACGACAGGGGGCACCGGGGAGCTGTTTTTT. It specifies CASSTTGGTGELFF.

The chain has TRBV5-1 and TRBJ2-5, with D perhaps matching TRBD1 (5 bases). The end of the DNA fits TRBJ2-7 better, so the J call may be wrong. CDR3 size: 16 residues. Germline V CDR1 and CDR2: SGHRS, YFSETQ. In DNA form, the CDR3 reads TGCGCCAGCAGCTTGGTTGCTGGACAAAATCTCTACGAGCAGTACTTC. Protein sequence: CASSLVAGQNLYEQYF.

Only a few counts were recorded for this clone. The chain employs TRBV6-6 and TRBJ1-5, with 10 bases fitting TRBD1. The CDR3 has 14 residues. With 2 bases clipped from V and 5 bases from J, the junction kept 0 bases outside the gene matches. The germline V gene encodes CDR1 MNHNY and CDR2 SVGAGI (reference sequence). The CDR3 protein is CASSYGTGDQPQHF. The CDR3 bases are TGTGCCAGCAGTTACGGGACAGGGGATCAGCCCCAGCATTTT.

In nucleotides, the CDR3 is TGTGCCAGCTTCACAGCTGGGGGGGTCAACTATGGCTACACCTTC. Protein sequence: CASFTAGGVNYGYTF. V gene TRBV6-5 combines with J gene TRBJ1-2; perhaps TRBD1 as D (5 bases). The length of the CDR3 is 15 residues. The V gene lost 8 bases and the J gene lost 2 bases, with 18 bases spanning the gap. Germline assignment: CDR1 MNHEY and CDR2 SVGAGI.

This chain connects TRBV6-5 to TRBJ2-1, with D unclear. The CDR3 is made up of 15 amino acids. V shed 6 bases and J shed 3 bases, with 15 bases lying between them. Per the germline V gene, CDR1 is MNHEY and CDR2 is SVGAGI. DNA for the CDR3: TGTGCCAGCAGCTATACACCTTCGGGCTACAATGAGCAGTTCTTC. Encoded protein: CASSYTPSGYNEQFF.

The chain couples TRBV7-9 to TRBJ2-1; a weak D match, TRBD2 (5 bases). V was shortened by 0 bases and J by 10 bases, with 10 bases between the two germline ends. This CDR3 contains 13 residues. Per germline, CDR1 SEHNR and CDR2 FQNEAQ (reference sequence). The CDR3 protein is CASSLALREEQFF. The CDR3 nucleotides read TGTGCCAGCAGCTTAGCGCTTAGGGAGGAGCAGTTCTTC.

This chain connects TRBV28 to TRBJ1-3; TRBD1 is a possible D gene (5 bases). The CDR3 loop spans 15 amino acids. Germline assignment: CDR1 MDHEN and CDR2 SYDVKM. V was cut by 3 bases and J by 4 bases, with 13 bases left in between. CDR3 sequence: CASSLGGVLGNTIYF. The CDR3 coding sequence is TGTGCCAGCAGTTTGGGGGGGGTGCTCGGAAACACCATATATTTT.

The chain combines TRBV7-2 with TRBJ1-1, with 10 bases fitting TRBD1. V shed 5 bases and J 11 bases; nucleotides not matched to a gene: 14. Germline assignment: CDR1 SGHTA and CDR2 FQGNSA. The CDR3 runs 15 residues. CDR3 bases: TGTGCCAGCAGCCCCTATGACAGGGGGCTATGGGAGGCTTTCTTT. Residues: CASSPYDRGLWEAFF.

The J gene is TRBJ1-2, the V gene TRBV27; 7 nucleotides match TRBD1. There are 13 residues in the CDR3. Germline V gene sequence: CDR1 MNHEY, CDR2 SMNVEV (reference sequence). The V gene end was trimmed by 4 bases and the J gene end by 2 bases; junction bases not matched to a gene: 1. This chain's CDR3 is CASSSTGNYGYTF. The CDR3 DNA reads TGTGCCAGCAGTTCGACAGGGAACTATGGCTACACCTTC.

V and J are TRBV11-2 and TRBJ2-3, with D unresolved. Germline V lookup: CDR1 SGHAT, CDR2 FQNNGV. This CDR3 has 12 residues. V was pared by 6 bases and J by 6 bases, with 10 bases between. CDR3 sequence: CASSSTRDTQYF. CDR3 DNA sequence: TGTGCCAGCAGTAGTACCCGGGATACGCAGTATTTT.

This sequence joins TRBV5-6 and TRBJ2-1, with 12 bases that match TRBD1. The CDR3 contains 15 residues. Germline CDR1 is SGHDT and CDR2 is YYEEEE. J was trimmed by 10 bases and V by 1 base; bases with no gene match: 6. The chain's CDR3 is CASSLWGQGAREQFF. The CDR3 nucleotides are TGTGCCAGCAGCTTGTGGGGACAGGGGGCTCGCGAGCAGTTCTTC.